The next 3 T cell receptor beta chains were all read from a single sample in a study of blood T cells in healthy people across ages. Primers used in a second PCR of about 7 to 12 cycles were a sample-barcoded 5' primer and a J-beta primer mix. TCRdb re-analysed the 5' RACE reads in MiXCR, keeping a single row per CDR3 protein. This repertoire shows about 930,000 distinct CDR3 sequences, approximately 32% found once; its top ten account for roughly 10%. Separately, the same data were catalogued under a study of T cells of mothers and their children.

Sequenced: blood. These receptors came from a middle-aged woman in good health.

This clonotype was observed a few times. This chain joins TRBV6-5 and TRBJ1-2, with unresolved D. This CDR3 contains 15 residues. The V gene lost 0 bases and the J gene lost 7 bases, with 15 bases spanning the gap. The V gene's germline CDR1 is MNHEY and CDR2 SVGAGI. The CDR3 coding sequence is TGTGCCAGCAGTTACTCGGGCGGGCTAGGTGGTGGCTACACCTTC. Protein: CASSYSGGLGGGYTF.

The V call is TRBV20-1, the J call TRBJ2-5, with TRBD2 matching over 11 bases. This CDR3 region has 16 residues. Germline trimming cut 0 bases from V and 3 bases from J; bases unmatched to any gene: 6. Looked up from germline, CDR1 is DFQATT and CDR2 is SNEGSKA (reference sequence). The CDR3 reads CSARDRLAGIEETQYF. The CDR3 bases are TGCAGTGCTAGAGATCGACTAGCGGGAATCGAAGAGACCCAGTACTTC.

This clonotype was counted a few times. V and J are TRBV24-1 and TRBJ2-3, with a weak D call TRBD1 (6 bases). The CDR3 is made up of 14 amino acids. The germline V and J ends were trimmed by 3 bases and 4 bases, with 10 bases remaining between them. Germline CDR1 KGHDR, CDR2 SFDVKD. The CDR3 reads CATSDSGGADTQYF. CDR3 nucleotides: TGTGCCACCAGTGATAGTGGGGGCGCAGATACGCAGTATTTT.